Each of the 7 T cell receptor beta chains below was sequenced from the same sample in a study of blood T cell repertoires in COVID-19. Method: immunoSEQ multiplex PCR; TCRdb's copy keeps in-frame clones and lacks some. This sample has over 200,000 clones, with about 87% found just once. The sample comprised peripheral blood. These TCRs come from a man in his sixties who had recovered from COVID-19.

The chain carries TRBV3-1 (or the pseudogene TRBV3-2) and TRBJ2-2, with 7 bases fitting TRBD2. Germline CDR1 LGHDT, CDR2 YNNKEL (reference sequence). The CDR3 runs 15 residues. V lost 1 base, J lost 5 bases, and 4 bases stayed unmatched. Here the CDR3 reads CASSQVGGLTGELFF. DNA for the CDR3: TGTGCCAGCAGCCAAGTGGGGGGACTAACCGGGGAGCTGTTTTTT.

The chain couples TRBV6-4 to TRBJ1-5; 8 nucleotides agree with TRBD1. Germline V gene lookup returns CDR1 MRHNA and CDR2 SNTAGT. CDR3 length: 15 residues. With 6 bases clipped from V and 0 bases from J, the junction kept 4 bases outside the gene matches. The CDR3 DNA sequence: TGTGCCAGCAGGATGACAGGGGATAGCAATCAGCCCCAGCATTTT. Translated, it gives CASRMTGDSNQPQHF.

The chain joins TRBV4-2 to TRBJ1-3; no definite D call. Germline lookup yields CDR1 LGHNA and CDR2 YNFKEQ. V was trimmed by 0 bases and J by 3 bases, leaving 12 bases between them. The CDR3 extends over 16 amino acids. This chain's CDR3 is CASSQDAAGIGNTIYF. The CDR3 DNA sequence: TGTGCCAGCAGCCAAGACGCAGCGGGGATTGGAAACACCATATATTTT.

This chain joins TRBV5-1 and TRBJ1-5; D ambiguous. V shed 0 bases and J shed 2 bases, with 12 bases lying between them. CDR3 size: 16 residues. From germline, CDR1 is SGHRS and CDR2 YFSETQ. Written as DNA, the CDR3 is TGCGCCAGCAGCTTGGACACGCATGGAGGCAATCAGCCCCAGCATTTT. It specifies CASSLDTHGGNQPQHF.

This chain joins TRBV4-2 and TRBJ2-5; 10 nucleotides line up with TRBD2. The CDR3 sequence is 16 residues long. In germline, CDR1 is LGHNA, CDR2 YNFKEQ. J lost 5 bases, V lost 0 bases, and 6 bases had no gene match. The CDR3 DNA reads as TGTGCCAGCAGCCAAGATCCAGCGGGGGGGCTCGAGACCCAGTACTTC. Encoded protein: CASSQDPAGGLETQYF.

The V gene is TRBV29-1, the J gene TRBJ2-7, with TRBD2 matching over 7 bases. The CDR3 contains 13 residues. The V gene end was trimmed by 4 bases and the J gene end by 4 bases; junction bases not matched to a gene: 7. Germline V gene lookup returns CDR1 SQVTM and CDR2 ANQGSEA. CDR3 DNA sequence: TGCAGCGTTGGGGGGGAGGGCCAGTACGAGCAGTACTTC. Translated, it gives CSVGGEGQYEQYF.

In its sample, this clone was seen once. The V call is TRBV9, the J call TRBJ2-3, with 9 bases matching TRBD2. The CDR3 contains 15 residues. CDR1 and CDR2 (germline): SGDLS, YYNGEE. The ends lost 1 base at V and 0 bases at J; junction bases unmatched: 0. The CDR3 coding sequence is TGTGCCAGCAGCGTAACTAGCGGGAGCACAGATACGCAGTATTTT. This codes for CASSVTSGSTDTQYF.